Below are 14 T cell receptor beta chains sequenced from a single sample in a study of post-analysis software for immune sequencing data. Study-wide results and limits: Roughly five TRBV segments were more frequent in patients than controls; TRBV5-6, TRBV5-1 and TRBV20-1 belonged to this group.

Unique molecular identifiers were present in the TCR beta cDNA libraries. TCRdb independently ran MiXCR on the PCR reads; one entry per CDR3 protein. This table has hundreds of thousands of distinct CDR3 sequences, roughly three fifths appearing once. Antigens for these TCRs are unknown. Sequenced sample: blood. These receptors were obtained from a girl aged 2-10 years with multiple sclerosis.

The rearrangement uses TRBV5-1 and TRBJ1-2; no definite D call. Trimming cost V 4 bases and J 7 bases, with 17 bases left between them. In germline, CDR1 is SGHRS, CDR2 YFSETQ. There are 14 residues in the CDR3. CDR3 nucleotide sequence: TGCGCCAGCAGCCAACCCGGGAGGCTGGGTGGCTACACCTTC. This translates into CASSQPGRLGGYTF.

The chain joins TRBV7-9 to TRBJ1-1, with TRBD1 as a possible D gene (6 bases). Germline V gene data show CDR1 as SEHNR and CDR2 as FQNEAQ (reference sequence). CDR3 size: 14 residues. V was cut by 1 base and J by 4 bases, with 10 bases left in between. DNA for the CDR3: TGTGCCAGCAGCTTAGTCACAGGGCTCACTGAAGCTTTCTTT. Translated, it gives CASSLVTGLTEAFF.

J is TRBJ2-3 and V is TRBV9; D gene ambiguous. The V end lost 2 bases, the J end lost 5 bases, and 6 bases lay between the germline ends. CDR1 SGDLS and CDR2 YYNGEE come from the germline V gene. The CDR3 spans 12 residues. This chain's CDR3 is CASSVRGDTQYF. The CDR3 DNA follows: TGTGCCAGCAGCGTTCGTGGAGATACGCAGTATTTT. The full variable domain, its missing parts supplied by reference TRBV9 and TRBJ2-3, is DSGVTQTPKHLITATGQRVTLRCSPRSGDLSVYWYQQSLDQGLQFLIQYYNGEERAKGNILERFSAQQFPDLHSELNLSSLELGDSALYFCASSVRGDTQYFGPGTRLTVL.

The chain joins TRBV20-1 to TRBJ2-1; D possibly uses TRBD1 or TRBD2 (5 bases each). Trimming cost V 3 bases and J 0 bases, with 12 bases left between them. The CDR3 is 15 amino acids. Germline assignment: CDR1 DFQATT and CDR2 SNEGSKA (reference sequence). DNA for the CDR3: TGCAGTGCTAGTAGGGACCCTAGCTCCTACAATGAGCAGTTCTTC. Translating it yields CSASRDPSSYNEQFF.

In this sample, this clonotype turned up a few times. The chain links TRBV20-1 to TRBJ2-1; TRBD2 aligns across 8 bases. Germline V lookup: CDR1 DFQATT, CDR2 SNEGSKA (reference sequence). V shed 4 bases, J shed 2 bases, and the junction held 7 bases outside the gene matches. CDR3 length equals 15 residues. The CDR3 DNA follows: TGCAGTGCTACGCGTATAGCGGGGACCTACAATGAGCAGTTCTTC. Translating gives CSATRIAGTYNEQFF.

This clonotype appeared a single time. The V call is TRBV12-3 or TRBV12-4, the J call TRBJ2-5; TRBD1 or TRBD2 may be the D gene (6 bases each). This CDR3 region has 16 residues. Trimming removed 2 bases at V and 3 bases at J, with 16 bases between. The CDR3 nucleotides read TGTGCCAGCAGTTTATGGCCGGGGGCGAGGAAAGAGACCCAGTACTTC. Its translation is CASSLWPGARKETQYF.

The rearrangement links TRBV5-1 to TRBJ2-1, with a possible D match to TRBD1 (5 bases). The CDR3 totals 13 residues. The germline V gene has CDR1 SGHRS and CDR2 YFSETQ. Trimming stripped 4 bases from V and 7 bases from J, with 12 bases between. CDR3: CASSQGHMNEQFF. The CDR3 nucleotides read TGCGCCAGCAGCCAAGGACATATGAATGAGCAGTTCTTC.

This clonotype occurred a few times. The chain has TRBV29-1 and TRBJ2-3; TRBD2 aligns across 11 bases. V trimming: 5 bases; J trimming: 4 bases; junction bases outside the gene matches: 17. The CDR3 is made up of 18 amino acids. The germline gives CDR1 SQVTM, CDR2 ANQGSEA. The chain's CDR3 is CSVLGLAGGPTSSDTQYF. The CDR3 nucleotides are TGCAGCGTTTTAGGGCTAGCGGGAGGCCCGACCTCTTCAGATACGCAGTATTTT.

Written as DNA, the CDR3 is TGCAGCACCCGGACGGACCCTAGCTCCTACGAGCAGTACTTC. Residues: CSTRTDPSSYEQYF. The V and J genes are TRBV29-1 and TRBJ2-7; D call uncertain. This CDR3 has 14 residues. V lost 8 bases and J lost 0, with 17 bases in between. From germline, CDR1 is SQVTM and CDR2 ANQGSEA.

V gene TRBV20-1 combines with J gene TRBJ2-1; TRBD2 aligns across 14 bases. The CDR3 runs 15 residues. In germline, CDR1 is DFQATT, CDR2 SNEGSKA (reference sequence). J gave up 6 bases and V 6 bases, and 7 bases lay outside the gene matches. CDR3 in DNA: TGCAGTGCAAAGGGACTAGCGGGAGTAGGCAATGAGCAGTTCTTC. Its protein product is CSAKGLAGVGNEQFF.

The chain recombines TRBV5-1 with TRBJ2-7; D is possibly TRBD1 (6 bases). The CDR3 spans 16 residues. Trimming took off 5 bases at V and 2 bases at J, with 20 bases between the two ends. CDR1 and CDR2 from the germline V gene are SGHRS and YFSETQ. CDR3 nucleotide sequence: TGCGCCAGCAGTCACAACCGGGACATCAACCCCTACGAGCAGTACTTC. Translated: CASSHNRDINPYEQYF.

The J gene is TRBJ2-1, the V gene TRBV27, with 9 bases lining up with TRBD1. The CDR3 has 14 residues. V shed 4 bases and J 8 bases; nucleotides not matched to a gene: 6. Germline values: CDR1 MNHEY, CDR2 SMNVEV (reference sequence). In nucleotides, the CDR3 is TGTGCCAGCAGTTGGGGACAGGGAATGTATGAGCAGTTCTTC. Translating gives CASSWGQGMYEQFF.

This chain links TRBV29-1 with TRBJ1-1; 7 positions match TRBD1. With 7 bases clipped from V and 4 bases from J, the junction kept 9 bases outside the gene matches. Germline V gene data show CDR1 as SQVTM and CDR2 as ANQGSEA. This CDR3 comprises 13 residues. CDR3 in amino acids: CSATGDFFTEAFF. In nucleotides, the CDR3 is TGCAGCGCAACAGGGGACTTCTTCACTGAAGCTTTCTTT.

J is TRBJ2-4 and V is TRBV20-1, with TRBD2 identical over 16 bases. This CDR3 is built from 15 residues. Trimming removed 3 bases from V and 13 bases from J; junction bases left unmatched: 9. Germline CDR1 and CDR2: DFQATT and SNEGSKA (reference sequence). Here the CDR3 reads CSARGLAGGRNEQYF. As DNA, the CDR3 is TGCAGTGCTAGGGGACTAGCGGGAGGGCGCAATGAGCAGTACTTC.